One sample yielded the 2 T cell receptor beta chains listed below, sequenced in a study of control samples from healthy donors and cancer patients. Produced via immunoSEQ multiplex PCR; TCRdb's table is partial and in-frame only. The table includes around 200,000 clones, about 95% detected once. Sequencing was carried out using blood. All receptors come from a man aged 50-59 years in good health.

The CDR3: CATSSQRTVETQYF. The CDR3, as DNA: TGTGCCACCAGCTCCCAACGGACAGTAGAGACCCAGTACTTC. V gene TRBV15 combines with J gene TRBJ2-5, with D perhaps matching TRBD1 (6 bases). The CDR3 is 14 amino acids. The germline CDR1 and CDR2 sequences are LNHNV and YYDKDF (reference sequence). V lost 5 bases to trimming and J lost 4 bases, with 14 bases between them. The full variable domain, with the rest looked up from reference TRBV15 and TRBJ2-5, is DAMVIQNPRYQVTQFGKPVTLSCSQTLNHNVMYWYQQKSSQAPKLLFHYYDKDFNNEADTPDNFQSRRPNTSFCFLDIRSPGLGDTAMYLCATSSQRTVETQYFGPGTRLLVL.

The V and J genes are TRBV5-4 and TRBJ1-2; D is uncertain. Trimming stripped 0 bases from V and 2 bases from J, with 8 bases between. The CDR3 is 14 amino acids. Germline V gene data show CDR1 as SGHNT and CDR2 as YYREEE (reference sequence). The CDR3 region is CASSLAGGNYGYTF. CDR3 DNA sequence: TGTGCCAGCAGCTTGGCTGGCGGAAACTATGGCTACACCTTC. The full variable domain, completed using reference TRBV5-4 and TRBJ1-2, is ETGVTQSPTHLIKTRGQQVTLRCSSQSGHNTVSWYQQALGQGPQFIFQYYREEENGRGNFPPRFSGLQFPNYSSELNVNALELDDSALYLCASSLAGGNYGYTFGSGTRLTVV.